Below, 3 T cell receptor beta chains from the same sample are listed, as sequenced in a study of T cell changes during pregnancy in multiple sclerosis. Here immunoSEQ multiplex PCR was the method, and the copy in TCRdb shows in-frame clones only, minus some. The table records over 35,000 clones, about 93% of them present only once. The sequences come from CD4+ T cells from peripheral blood mononuclear cells, collected in the third trimester of pregnancy. These receptors all come from a female donor with multiple sclerosis, enrolled in a pregnancy study.

The V call is TRBV9, the J call TRBJ1-1, with a tentative D call TRBD1 (5 bases). This CDR3 has 15 residues. Trimming stripped 4 bases from V and 4 bases from J, with 17 bases between. Germline V CDR1 and CDR2: SGDLS, YYNGEE. CDR3 sequence: CASSPQARGSTEAFF. CDR3 DNA: TGTGCCAGCAGCCCTCAGGCAAGGGGCAGCACTGAAGCTTTCTTT.

The rearrangement joins TRBV2 to TRBJ1-2, with D maybe TRBD1 (6 bases). With 3 bases removed from V and 5 bases from J, the gap between germline ends came to 13 bases. Germline-derived CDR1 and CDR2 are SNHLY and FYNNEI. CDR3 length: 14 amino acids. Here the CDR3 DNA reads TGTGCCAGCAGTGACCAGCCAACAGGGTATGGCTACACCTTC. Its protein product is CASSDQPTGYGYTF.

This rearrangement joins TRBV28 to TRBJ2-7; 9 nucleotides agree with TRBD2. V was clipped by 9 bases and J by 6 bases; unmatched bases: 15. Germline-derived CDR1 and CDR2 are MDHEN and SYDVKM. The CDR3 consists of 15 residues. This chain's CDR3 is CASYPGASGIGEQYF. CDR3 sequence (DNA): TGTGCCAGTTACCCGGGGGCTAGCGGGATAGGCGAGCAGTACTTC.